The clone carrying this T cell receptor (beta chain) was picked up a small number of times. Its antigen is unknown. These data come from a study of T-cell reconstitution after alpha-beta-depleted transplantation in children. Study-wide findings and caveats: High day-60 TCRbeta diversity in some patients came from surviving recipient T cells and thymic progenitors. Expanded graft clones numbering several hundred reportedly gave rise to alpha-beta T cells about two months after transplant. Newly produced T cells mostly accounted for T-cell counts and diversity one year post-transplant.

For TCRbeta, the library was prepared with unique molecular identifiers. Each CDR3 protein gets one entry after TCRdb re-called the PCR reads with MiXCR. The sample records approximately 210,000 distinct CDR3 sequences, 17% being singletons. The origin of this receptor is a male patient under 10 years old who had a stem cell transplant for acute lymphoblastic leukemia, so the T cells may come from the graft donor. The sequences come from PBMCs, mostly from graft donor cells, collected 360 days after TCRalphabeta/CD19-depleted stem cell transplant.

The CDR3 is CSVERLVSEDTQYF. CDR3 coding DNA: TGCAGCGTTGAACGGCTAGTTAGCGAAGATACGCAGTATTTT. The chain joins TRBV29-1 to TRBJ2-3; TRBD2 is a possible D gene (5 bases). The V end was cut by 2 bases, the J end by 5 bases, with 14 bases between. In germline, CDR1 is SQVTM, CDR2 ANQGSEA. The CDR3 sequence is 14 residues long.